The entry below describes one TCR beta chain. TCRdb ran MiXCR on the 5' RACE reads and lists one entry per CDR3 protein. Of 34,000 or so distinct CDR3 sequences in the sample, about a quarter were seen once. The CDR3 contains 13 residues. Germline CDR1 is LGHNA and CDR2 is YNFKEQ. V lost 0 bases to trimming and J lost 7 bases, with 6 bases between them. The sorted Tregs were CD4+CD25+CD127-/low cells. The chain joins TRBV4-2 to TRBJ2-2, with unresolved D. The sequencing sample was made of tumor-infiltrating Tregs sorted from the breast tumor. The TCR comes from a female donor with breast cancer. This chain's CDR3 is CASSQDRSGELFF. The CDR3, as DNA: TGTGCCAGCAGCCAAGATCGGAGCGGGGAGCTGTTTTTT.